This entry lists 19 T cell receptor beta chains sequenced from one sample in a study of shared clonotypes between healthy human individuals. Measured with immunoSEQ multiplex PCR; TCRdb has only the in-frame clones, and not every one. The sample contains about 2,500,000 clones, roughly nine tenths of which appear only once. Sequenced: naive CD4+ T cells sorted from blood. Subset indicated: CD45RA+ positively selected. All receptors come from a man aged 18 to 30 in good health.

The rearrangement links TRBV28 to TRBJ1-2, with a possible D match to TRBD1 (5 bases). In germline, CDR1 is MDHEN, CDR2 SYDVKM. V was cut by 7 bases and J by 5 bases, with 11 bases left in between. The CDR3 contains 12 residues. The CDR3 protein is CASKFGGYGYTF. CDR3 in DNA: TGTGCCAGCAAATTTGGGGGTTATGGCTACACCTTC.

In nucleotides, the CDR3 is TGTGCCAGCAGCCACGGGTACAGAGGGCAACAATACAATGAGCAGTTCTTC. This sequence encodes CASSHGYRGQQYNEQFF. The V call is TRBV7-9, the J call TRBJ2-1; tentative D call: TRBD2 (5 bases). The germline V gene encodes CDR1 SEHNR and CDR2 FQNEAQ (reference sequence). The CDR3 totals 17 residues. The V end lost 5 bases, the J end lost 4 bases, and 21 bases lay between the germline ends.

The rearrangement uses TRBV29-1 and TRBJ2-3; D gene uncertain. The V and J ends lost 7 bases and 8 bases respectively, with 16 bases between them. The CDR3 spans 12 residues. Germline assignment: CDR1 SQVTM and CDR2 ANQGSEA. The CDR3 loop is CSGAGNTATQYF. The CDR3, as DNA: TGCAGCGGGGCTGGGAATACGGCTACGCAGTATTTT.

The J gene is TRBJ2-5, the V gene TRBV7-2; D gene uncertain. The CDR3 totals 13 residues. Germline V gene sequence: CDR1 SGHTA, CDR2 FQGNSA. Trimming shortened V by 1 base and J by 5 bases, and 8 bases separated the two germline ends. CDR3 coding DNA: TGTGCCAGCAGCTTAGTCCGGGTGGAGACCCAGTACTTC. It encodes CASSLVRVETQYF.

Only one count was recorded for this clone. The chain combines TRBV19 with TRBJ2-3; TRBD2 might be the D (6 bases). This CDR3 spans 13 amino acids. The V and J ends lost 4 bases and 4 bases respectively, with 9 bases between them. Germline loops: CDR1 LNHDA, CDR2 SQIVND (reference sequence). As DNA, the CDR3 is TGTGCCAGTAGTACCCTAGCGTCAGATACGCAGTATTTT. This translates into CASSTLASDTQYF.

The chain has TRBV15 and TRBJ2-1, with 10 positions matching TRBD2. The V gene's germline CDR1 is LNHNV and CDR2 YYDKDF (reference sequence). The CDR3 runs to 17 residues. After removal of 6 bases from V and 0 bases from J, the junction contained 8 bases not matched to a gene. This chain's CDR3 is CATSPSGRPSSYNEQFF. CDR3 nucleotide sequence: TGTGCCACCAGTCCTAGCGGGAGACCCAGCTCCTACAATGAGCAGTTCTTC.

The chain employs TRBV6-1 and TRBJ2-3; TRBD1 matches 9 bases. The CDR3 spans 15 residues. Trimming removed 4 bases from V and 4 bases from J; junction bases left unmatched: 6. The germline CDR1 and CDR2 sequences are MNHNS and SASEGT. CDR3 in DNA: TGTGCCAGCAGTGTGGGACAGGGATCGGCAGATACGCAGTATTTT. It translates to CASSVGQGSADTQYF.

The V call is TRBV6-1, the J call TRBJ1-1; D remains unclear. The V end was cut by 8 bases, the J end by 0 bases, with 4 bases between. The CDR3 runs 11 residues. Germline values: CDR1 MNHNS, CDR2 SASEGT. CDR3 coding DNA: TGTGCCAGCGTAGTGAACACTGAAGCTTTCTTT. It specifies CASVVNTEAFF.

This clone was detected only a few times. The CDR3 DNA follows: TGTGCCAGCACAGGGTATGAGGATCAGCCCCAGCATTTT. Residues: CASTGYEDQPQHF. V usage is TRBV2 and J usage is TRBJ1-5; possible D gene TRBD1, 5 bases. The CDR3 runs to 13 residues. V was shortened by 7 bases and J by 5 bases, with 12 bases between the two germline ends. The germline CDR1 and CDR2 sequences are SNHLY and FYNNEI.

The chain has TRBV7-6 and TRBJ2-5; TRBD1 is a possible D gene (6 bases). The DNA end favors TRBJ2-7, so the J call may be wrong. CDR1 SGHVS and CDR2 FNYEAQ come from the germline V gene. This CDR3 has 13 residues. CDR3 DNA: TGTGCCAGCAGCCGTGACAGGTCCTACGAGCAGTACTTC. This encodes CASSRDRSYEQYF.

The chain carries TRBV9 and TRBJ1-6, with D possibly matching TRBD1 (5 bases). This CDR3 region has 16 residues. Germline assignment: CDR1 SGDLS and CDR2 YYNGEE. The germline V and J ends were trimmed by 0 bases and 3 bases, with 10 bases remaining between them. The CDR3 nucleotides read TGTGCCAGCAGCGTAGGGGGGGAGTTCTATAATTCACCCCTCCACTTT. This gives the protein CASSVGGEFYNSPLHF.

A note on this clone: The same CDR3 arises from other DNA sequences in this sample as well. The chain has TRBV5-1 and TRBJ1-1, with 7 bases that match TRBD1. V trimming: 3 bases; J trimming: 1 base; junction bases outside the gene matches: 3. The CDR3 contains 14 residues. Germline V gene lookup returns CDR1 SGHRS and CDR2 YFSETQ. The CDR3 region is CASSSGGPNTEAFF. The CDR3 bases are TGCGCCAGCAGCTCAGGGGGGCCGAACACTGAAGCTTTCTTT.

About this clone: Within the sample, other DNA sequences also encode this same CDR3. The V and J genes are TRBV20-1 and TRBJ2-1; D not resolved. The CDR3 sequence is 10 residues long. Trimming cost V 1 base and J 8 bases, with 3 bases left between them. Germline V gene sequence: CDR1 DFQATT, CDR2 SNEGSKA (reference sequence). CDR3 in amino acids: CSARVDEQFF. For the CDR3, the DNA is TGCAGTGCTAGAGTTGATGAGCAGTTCTTC.

This clone was recorded only once. The rearrangement uses TRBV10-3 and TRBJ2-2; 9 nucleotides agree with TRBD1. The CDR3 totals 18 residues. V lost 10 bases to trimming and J lost 1 base; unmatched junction nucleotides: 16. Germline V gene data show CDR1 as ENHRY and CDR2 as SYGVKD. The CDR3 loop is CASSHYPGGQGNTGELFF. CDR3 DNA sequence: TGTGCCAGCAGCCACTATCCAGGGGGACAGGGGAACACCGGGGAGCTGTTTTTT.

With respect to this clone: The same CDR3 is also encoded by other DNA sequences in this sample. The chain couples TRBV5-1 to TRBJ2-2, with D possibly TRBD2 on 5 matching bases. Trimming removed 0 bases at V and 3 bases at J, with 6 bases between. The CDR3 has 14 amino acids. CDR1 is SGHRS, CDR2 YFSETQ, per germline. CDR3 bases: TGCGCCAGCAGCTTGGCCGGGGACACCGGGGAGCTGTTTTTT. Encoded protein: CASSLAGDTGELFF.

The rearrangement links TRBV27 to TRBJ2-7, with a weak D call TRBD2 (5 bases). There are 14 residues in the CDR3. V was shortened by 4 bases and J by 4 bases, with 14 bases between the two germline ends. The germline CDR1 and CDR2 sequences are MNHEY and SMNVEV (reference sequence). The DNA of the CDR3 is TGTGCCAGCAGTTCCCGAACTAGGAGTTACGAGCAGTACTTC. Residues: CASSSRTRSYEQYF.

The chain has TRBV18 and TRBJ2-3, with 8 nucleotides matching TRBD2. J was trimmed by 0 bases and V by 2 bases; bases with no gene match: 10. This CDR3 region has 18 residues. Germline V gives CDR1 KGHSH, CDR2 LQKENI. The CDR3 spells CASSPFGGSGISTDTQYF. For the CDR3, the DNA is TGTGCCAGCTCACCATTCGGAGGTAGCGGGATCAGCACAGATACGCAGTATTTT.

The rearrangement joins TRBV7-6 to TRBJ1-3; no clear D. Germline values: CDR1 SGHVS, CDR2 FNYEAQ. The CDR3 runs to 16 residues. V was pared by 6 bases and J by 0 bases, with 15 bases between. This CDR3 is CASRYHDGLSGNTIYF. As DNA, the CDR3 is TGTGCCAGCAGGTATCATGACGGACTCTCTGGAAACACCATATATTTT.

The rearrangement joins TRBV5-1 to TRBJ1-1; D unclear. This CDR3 is built from 15 residues. The V gene lost 7 bases and the J gene lost 5 bases, with 21 bases spanning the gap. Germline V lookup: CDR1 SGHRS, CDR2 YFSETQ. CDR3 loop: CASGLSRPERTEAFF. The CDR3 coding sequence is TGCGCCAGCGGACTATCCCGCCCCGAGCGGACTGAAGCTTTCTTT.